This T cell receptor (beta chain) was recovered during a study of T cells expressing NK-cell markers (TCRdb year 2020). A note on the overall study: TCR beta-chain repertoires were profiled in sorted CD3+CD56+NKG2C+, CD3+CD56+NKG2C- and CD3+CD56-NKG2C+ T-cell subsets from fewer than 10 donors. Illumina HiSeq 2000/2500, MiSeq or NextSeq was used to sequence libraries as 2 x 150 bp reads. Randomly selected healthy volunteers, three men and five women, were used as the eight sequenced donors. Of the eight sequenced donors, seven were found to be HCMV-seropositive and one was found to be HCMV-seronegative. Overall study outcomes, separate from this receptor: In six donors, the dominant CD3+CD56+NKG2C+ clonotypes were among the top 10 CD8+ clonotypes and accounted for roughly 1.0-7.5% of CD8+ T cells. Those dominant clonotypes were again the most abundant among CD3+CD56-NKG2C+ cells in a handful of donors, at about 25-60.1%. It remained unclear whether the expanded NKG2C-expressing T cell clones were specific for HCMV antigens.

Concerning this clonotype itself: Its antigen is currently not known.

CDR1 and CDR2 (LGHNA, YNFKEQ) derive from the germline V gene. The CDR3, from cysteine to phenylalanine, totals 14 residues. The coding DNA is unavailable. A commercial ELISA kit detecting HCMV-specific IgG in serum was used to determine HCMV serostatus. Ficoll density gradient centrifugation was used to isolate peripheral blood mononuclear cells from blood. These reads were obtained on an Illumina HiSeq 2000. TCR beta cDNA libraries were made by 5'RACE template switching that added a universal primer site and unique molecular identifiers. cDNA synthesis was primed from the TCR beta constant segment, followed by two successive PCR amplification steps. As for the original processing: MIGEC was used to demultiplex reads and group the reads by UMI, and MiTCR was used to assemble and quantify clonotypes. Only TCR cDNA sequences supported by at least two reads were kept to exclude erroneous sequences. The tcR package was used for downstream repertoire analysis, and clonotypes were matched across fractions by CDR3 nucleotide sequence plus V segment. VDJmatch was used to annotate antigen specificity against VDJdb, with one amino acid substitution allowed in CDR3. After the reads were reprocessed by TCRdb, one entry was made per CDR3 protein sequence, with no DNA. What appears here as the V and J calls and clone size reflects TCRdb's work, not the paper's. This sample's clone table shows about 460,000 distinct CDR3 sequences. 1.4% of the sample is taken by the ten largest.

The rearrangement joined TRBV4-2 to TRBJ1-1. The TCR comes from a woman between 45 and 65 years old in good health. Donor details come from another sample of the same person, matched by shared clones. Material for sequencing was blood T cells: a sorted CD56 or NKG2C T cell subset, CD4+ or CD8+ T cells, or bulk PBMC T cells (not recorded which). The CDR3 reads CASSQIPRNTEAFF.